This T cell receptor beta chain was sequenced during a study of Ad26.COV2.S vaccination and SARS-CoV-2 variants. As for the study in general: Into the muscle, Ad26.COV2.S was dosed once or twice, 56 days apart. General study findings and limits: Whether participants received vaccine or placebo, their non-spike TCR breadth was similar. The TCR breadth and depth analyses may have understated or missed part of the total T cell responses. People given the vaccine had a wider spike-specific TCR breadth than placebo recipients did.

Libraries were prepared by immunoSEQ multiplex PCR; TCRdb keeps only in-frame clonotypes and omits some of them. Of about 370,000 clones in the sample, 70% to 90% were seen once. The CDR3 runs to 16 residues. Trimming cost V 1 base and J 5 bases, with 17 bases left between them. The germline V gene encodes CDR1 SGHVS and CDR2 FQNEAQ. Treatment given: approximately 18 received Ad26.COV2.S at low or high dose, single or two shots; about 5 received placebo; per-sample allocation not given. Specimen acquisition occurred on day 63 following the initial vaccine or placebo injection. As for this clone: As yet, its antigen is unknown.

This clonotype was obtained from a person between 18 and 59 years old who received the Ad26.COV2.S COVID-19 vaccine or a placebo. Sample: peripheral blood, taken in a trial of Ad26.COV2.S vaccine versus placebo. The V call is TRBV7-8, the J call TRBJ1-1; D gene unclear. The CDR3 sequence is CASSLGGAAGWTEAFF. CDR3 in DNA: TGTGCCAGCAGCTTAGGAGGCGCGGCGGGATGGACTGAAGCTTTCTTT.